This T cell receptor beta chain was sequenced for a study of blood T cell repertoires in COVID-19. At the level of the study: Acute and convalescent COVID-19 specimens originated in the United States, Italy and Spain. T cells, B-cell-depleted T cells, or PBMCs supplied cDNA or gDNA.

CDR1 and CDR2 (germline): SNHLY, FYNNEI. This CDR3 spans 14 amino acids. Trimming cost V 0 bases and J 15 bases; bases outside gene matches: 7. Sequenced by immunoSEQ multiplex PCR; TCRdb stores in-frame clones only, minus some. In the table there are about 160,000 clones, roughly 90% of which are singletons. This receptor was obtained from a woman aged 60 to 75 who had recovered from COVID-19. The rearrangement links TRBV2 to TRBJ2-1, with 11 nucleotides matching TRBD2. Specimen: peripheral blood. CDR3 in DNA: TGTGCCAGCAGTGAAGCGTTTAGCGGGGGGGCGAGGTTCTTC. Its translation: CASSEAFSGGARFF. Variable domain in full (rest from reference TRBV2 and TRBJ2-1): EPEVTQTPSHQVTQMGQEVILRCVPISNHLYFYWYRQILGQKVEFLVSFYNNEISEKSEIFDDQFSVERPDGSNFTLKIRSTKLEDSAMYFCASSEAFSGGARFFGPGTRLTVL.